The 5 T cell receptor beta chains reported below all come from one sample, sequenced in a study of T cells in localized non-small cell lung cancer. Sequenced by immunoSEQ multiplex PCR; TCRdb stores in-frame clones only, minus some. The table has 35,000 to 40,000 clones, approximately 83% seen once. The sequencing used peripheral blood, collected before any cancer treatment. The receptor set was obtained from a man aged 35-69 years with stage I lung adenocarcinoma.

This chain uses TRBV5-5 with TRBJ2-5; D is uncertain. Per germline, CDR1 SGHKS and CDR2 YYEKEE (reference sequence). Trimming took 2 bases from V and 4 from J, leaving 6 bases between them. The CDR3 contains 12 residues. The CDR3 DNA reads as TGTGCCAGCAGCTTCAGCTTAGAGACCCAGTACTTC. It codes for CASSFSLETQYF.

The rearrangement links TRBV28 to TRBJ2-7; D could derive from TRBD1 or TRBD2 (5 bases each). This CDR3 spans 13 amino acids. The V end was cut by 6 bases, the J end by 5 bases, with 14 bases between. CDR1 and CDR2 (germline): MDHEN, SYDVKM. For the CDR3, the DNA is TGTGCCAGCAGCAGGGCCCCGGGAAACGAGCAGTACTTC. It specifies CASSRAPGNEQYF. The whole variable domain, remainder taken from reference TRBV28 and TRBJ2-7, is DVKVTQSSRYLVKRTGEKVFLECVQDMDHENMFWYRQDPGLGLRLIYFSYDVKMKEKGDIPEGYSVSREKKERFSLILESASTNQTSMYLCASSRAPGNEQYFGPGTRLTVT.

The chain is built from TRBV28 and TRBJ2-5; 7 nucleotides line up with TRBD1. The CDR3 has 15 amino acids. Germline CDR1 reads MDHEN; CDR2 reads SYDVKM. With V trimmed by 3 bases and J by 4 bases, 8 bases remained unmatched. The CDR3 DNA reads TGTGCCAGCAGTTTCCCCTCCAGGGGGAGAGAGACCCAGTACTTC. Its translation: CASSFPSRGRETQYF.

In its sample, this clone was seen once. The CDR3 loop is CASSPRTAIYTEAFF. CDR3 DNA: TGTGCCAGCAGCCCCCGGACCGCTATCTACACTGAAGCTTTCTTT. The V call is TRBV14, the J call TRBJ1-1; D gene unclear. V lost 4 bases and J 3 bases, leaving 15 bases between the germline ends. This CDR3 has 15 amino acids. Germline CDR1 reads SGHDN; CDR2 reads FVKESK.

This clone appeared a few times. The CDR3, as DNA: TGTGCCAGCTCACTACTAGCGGGAGGTTACAATGAGCAGTTCTTC. Protein: CASSLLAGGYNEQFF. The rearrangement joins TRBV18 to TRBJ2-1; TRBD2 matches 12 bases. The germline V gene encodes CDR1 KGHSH and CDR2 LQKENI. The CDR3 contains 15 residues. V shed 4 bases and J 4 bases; nucleotides not matched to a gene: 2.